The clone carrying this T cell receptor beta chain has only one observation. The antigen is not known. Possible read error: a much larger clone is one base away. Per the germline V gene, CDR1 is MNHNS and CDR2 is SASEGT. Trimming took off 1 base at V and 3 bases at J, with 12 bases between the two ends. The CDR3 totals 16 residues. Germline DNA was also extracted, while the blood RNA originated from unsorted whole blood. The record originates from a study of tumor-infiltrating lymphocytes in primary liver carcinoma. Study as a whole: Samples gave roughly 3.5 to 7.5 million productive TCRbeta reads, similar across tissue types. Overall study results and limits: Blood had a significantly lower top-250-clone fraction than tumors did (p = 0.039).

Priming with a constant-region primer yielded TCR beta cDNA from 500 ng total RNA. Slightly modified ARM-PCR served as the procedure for the TCR beta libraries. These libraries came from three rounds of nested multiplex PCR. Each of the first two PCR rounds ran around 10 cycles with TRBV1-TRBV30 forward and C-beta reverse primers. TCRdb re-analysed the multiplex PCR reads in MiXCR, keeping a single row per CDR3 protein. This table holds fewer than 350,000 distinct CDR3 sequences, less than 75% found once. The chain is built from TRBV6-1 and TRBJ1-4, with D hard to call. The sequencing sample was made of peripheral blood. The source is a man aged 35 to 55 with primary liver carcinoma and hepatitis B virus infection. The chain's CDR3 is CASSEGSVGPNEKLFF. The DNA of the CDR3 is TGTGCCAGCAGTGAAGGGTCGGTAGGTCCTAATGAAAAACTGTTTTTT.